This TCR beta chain was recorded in a study of regulatory T cells in long-lasting Graves disease. The sample holds many counts of this clonotype. Its matching antigen is unknown. Building of the TCR beta libraries involved iRepertoire HTBI primers and Arm-PCR of CDR3 regions. TCRdb itself ran the multiplex PCR reads through MiXCR, one entry per CDR3 protein. Of around 500,000 distinct CDR3 sequences listed, around 15% are singletons. Germline V gene lookup returns CDR1 MNHEY and CDR2 SVGEGT. V lost 5 bases to trimming and J lost 7 bases, with 12 bases between them. The CDR3 extends over 13 amino acids. Described time point: newly diagnosed GD, antithyroid drugs for less than 3 months. Isolated PBMC RNA provided the starting material for the TCR library. Study-level results: Public clonotype sharing was higher in persistent than newly diagnosed patients.

This sample was also put to use in a study of T cells in Graves' hyperthyroidism and ophthalmopathy. This second report adds: The model's output predicted ophthalmopathy at a median of around 6.9 months prior to onset.

This sequence originates from a woman between 40 and 65 years old with Graves disease. The sample consisted of peripheral blood mononuclear cells (PBMCs), taken at new diagnosis, from a patient treated with antithyroid drugs. V usage is TRBV6-2 or TRBV6-3 and J usage is TRBJ1-5, with a possible D match to TRBD1 (5 bases). This CDR3 is CASSVRGRQPQHF. CDR3 DNA sequence: TGTGCCAGCAGTGTAAGGGGCAGGCAGCCCCAGCATTTT.